The 27 T cell receptor beta chains given below trace back to one sample, sequenced in a study of T cells after yellow fever vaccination. TCRdb called the 5' RACE reads again in MiXCR, with one record for every CDR3 protein. The data hold over 100,000 distinct CDR3 sequences, with approximately 8.4% observed a single time. This material consisted of CD8+ T cells sorted from PBMCs, taken 45 days after the yellow fever booster vaccination. These receptors all stem from a man aged 25-45 years who received the YFV17D yellow fever vaccine.

In this sample, this clonotype turned up many times. The V call is TRBV3-1, the J call TRBJ2-1; 7 nucleotides match TRBD2. The CDR3 consists of 14 residues. CDR1 is LGHDT and CDR2 is YNNKEL in the germline V gene (reference sequence). V shed 4 bases, J shed 6 bases, and the junction held 6 bases outside the gene matches. The CDR3 here is CASSPPSGINEQFF. In DNA form, the CDR3 reads TGTGCCAGCAGCCCCCCCAGCGGGATCAATGAGCAGTTCTTC.

There are many counts of this clonotype. The V and J genes are TRBV6-5 and TRBJ2-1; TRBD2 matches 12 bases. Trimming took 1 base from V and 7 from J; bases not matched to a gene: 2. The CDR3 extends over 15 amino acids. The germline CDR1 and CDR2 sequences are MNHEY and SVGAGI. DNA of the CDR3: TGTGCCAGCAGTTACTGGACTAGCGGGAATAATGAGCAGTTCTTC. Protein sequence: CASSYWTSGNNEQFF.

This clonotype came up many times. J is TRBJ2-2 and V is TRBV20-1; D is possibly TRBD1 (6 bases). There are 15 residues in the CDR3. The V end lost 1 base, the J end lost 3 bases, and 12 bases lay between the germline ends. Looked up from germline, CDR1 is DFQATT and CDR2 is SNEGSKA (reference sequence). DNA of the CDR3: TGCAGTGCTAGAGGTACAGGGTTTGACACCGGGGAGCTGTTTTTT. Amino acids: CSARGTGFDTGELFF.

This clonotype was counted ten times or more. The chain couples TRBV7-9 to TRBJ1-2; the D is unclear. This CDR3 is built from 13 residues. Trimming removed 2 bases from V and 3 bases from J, with 7 bases in between. The germline gives CDR1 SEHNR, CDR2 FQNEAQ (reference sequence). The CDR3 protein is CASSLREDYGYTF. Here the CDR3 DNA reads TGTGCCAGCAGCTTAAGGGAGGACTATGGCTACACCTTC. The whole variable domain, filled in from reference TRBV7-9 and TRBJ1-2, reads DTGVSQNPRHKITKRGQNVTFRCDPISEHNRLYWYRQTLGQGPEFLTYFQNEAQLEKSRLLSDRFSAERPKGSFSTLEIQRTEQGDSAMYLCASSLREDYGYTFGSGTRLTVV.

J is TRBJ2-3 and V is TRBV12-5, with D tentatively TRBD1 or TRBD2 (5 bases each). The CDR3 is 14 residues long. Germline loops: CDR1 LGHNT, CDR2 FRNRAP. V dropped 6 bases and J dropped 4 bases, with 14 bases sitting between them. CDR3 sequence reads: CASGTGQGADTQYF. CDR3 sequence (DNA): TGTGCTAGTGGGACGGGGCAGGGCGCAGATACGCAGTATTTT.

This clonotype was observed many times. CDR3: CASSQVTSTYNSPLHF. The CDR3 DNA reads TGTGCCAGCAGTCAGGTGACTAGCACCTATAATTCACCCCTCCACTTT. This chain links TRBV27 with TRBJ1-6; D is ambiguous. The V gene lost 5 bases and the J gene lost 2 bases, with 13 bases spanning the gap. The CDR3 has 16 residues. In germline, CDR1 is MNHEY, CDR2 SMNVEV (reference sequence).

There are a few counts of this clonotype. The chain combines TRBV7-9 with TRBJ1-5; the D is unclear. The CDR3 spans 14 residues. Germline loops: CDR1 SEHNR, CDR2 FQNEAQ (reference sequence). V lost 1 base, J lost 7 bases, and 11 bases lay in between. The chain's CDR3 is CASSLVGLGQPQHF. CDR3 DNA: TGTGCCAGCAGCTTAGTTGGGCTGGGGCAGCCCCAGCATTTT.

This clonotype was detected ten times or more. The rearrangement links TRBV9 to TRBJ1-2; D is possibly TRBD1 (6 bases). The CDR3 contains 14 residues. Germline V CDR1 and CDR2: SGDLS, YYNGEE. V was cut by 3 bases and J by 5 bases, with 14 bases left in between. The CDR3 sequence: CASSANRVTYGYTF. The DNA for the CDR3 is TGTGCCAGCAGCGCCAACAGGGTAACATATGGCTACACCTTC.

This clonotype has ten or more counts. V gene TRBV9 combines with J gene TRBJ2-1, with 7 bases that match TRBD2. CDR3 length equals 15 residues. V gave up 0 bases and J gave up 4 bases; unmatched junction bases: 4. The germline V gene has CDR1 SGDLS and CDR2 YYNGEE. The DNA for the CDR3 is TGTGCCAGCAGCGTAGAAGGTAGCGGGTACAATGAGCAGTTCTTC. Protein product: CASSVEGSGYNEQFF.

The sample holds many counts of this clonotype. The chain combines TRBV15 with TRBJ2-2, with TRBD1 matching over 7 bases. The V gene's germline CDR1 is LNHNV and CDR2 YYDKDF (reference sequence). The CDR3 is made up of 17 amino acids. V lost 6 bases to trimming and J lost 8 bases; unmatched junction nucleotides: 18. The CDR3 nucleotides are TGTGCCACCAGTACCCTAGGAGACAGGGTAGTTTCTGGGGAGCTGTTTTTT. It is translated as CATSTLGDRVVSGELFF.

This clonotype was recorded at least ten times. J is TRBJ2-1 and V is TRBV5-1; 11 bases match TRBD2. Germline trimming cut 5 bases from V and 8 bases from J; bases unmatched to any gene: 6. Germline CDR1 SGHRS, CDR2 YFSETQ. The CDR3 consists of 14 residues. As DNA, the CDR3 is TGCGCCAGCAGGGCTAGCGGGAGGAGGGATGAGCAGTTCTTC. Its protein product is CASRASGRRDEQFF.

This clonotype was observed many times. The chain uses TRBV7-2 and TRBJ2-7; D remains unclear. The germline CDR1 and CDR2 sequences are SGHTA and FQGNSA. The CDR3 has 16 amino acids. The ends were cut back, 5 bases at V and 3 bases at J, with 20 bases in the middle. CDR3 loop: CASSRDPSRPYYEQYF. DNA for the CDR3: TGTGCCAGCAGCCGCGATCCGTCTAGACCTTACTACGAGCAGTACTTC.

The chain recombines TRBV6-5 with TRBJ2-7; possible D gene TRBD2, 5 bases. V lost 2 bases and J lost 4, with 18 bases in between. Per germline, CDR1 MNHEY and CDR2 SVGAGI. CDR3 length: 16 residues. CDR3 in amino acids: CASSYGEPAGGYEQYF. The CDR3 coding sequence is TGTGCCAGCAGTTACGGAGAGCCCGCCGGAGGTTACGAGCAGTACTTC.

Ten or more counts support this clonotype. The CDR3 sequence is CSARDPGQGVPVNEQFF. CDR3 coding DNA: TGCAGTGCTAGAGATCCTGGACAGGGGGTCCCTGTGAATGAGCAGTTCTTC. The chain combines TRBV20-1 with TRBJ2-1; 10 nucleotides align to TRBD1. V was clipped by 0 bases and J by 7 bases; unmatched bases: 12. This CDR3 has 17 amino acids. Germline assignment: CDR1 DFQATT and CDR2 SNEGSKA (reference sequence).

The sample holds many counts of this clonotype. The V and J genes are TRBV12-3 or TRBV12-4 and TRBJ2-1, with D perhaps TRBD2 (6 bases). The CDR3 runs to 15 residues. The V end lost 6 bases, the J end lost 2 bases, and 14 bases lay between the germline ends. CDR3 bases: TGTGCCAGCAGCCCGACTAGTGTGGCCTACAATGAGCAGTTCTTC. Translation: CASSPTSVAYNEQFF.

This clonotype showed up many times. The chain employs TRBV20-1 and TRBJ2-7; TRBD2 aligns across 10 bases. This CDR3 is 16 amino acids long. Germline V gives CDR1 DFQATT, CDR2 SNEGSKA (reference sequence). V lost 0 bases to trimming and J lost 2 bases; unmatched junction nucleotides: 7. The CDR3 coding sequence is TGCAGTGCTAGAGAGATAGCGGGAGGAAGGACCTACGAGCAGTACTTC. It is translated as CSAREIAGGRTYEQYF.

This clonotype was detected ten times or more. J is TRBJ1-1 and V is TRBV7-8; D gene unclear. The germline CDR1 and CDR2 sequences are SGHVS and FQNEAQ. The CDR3 length is 14 residues. V gave up 5 bases and J gave up 1 base, with 11 bases separating them. The CDR3 region is CASSALGSNTEAFF. The CDR3 DNA follows: TGTGCCAGCAGCGCCCTCGGGTCGAACACTGAAGCTTTCTTT.

This clonotype has a handful of counts. J is TRBJ2-7 and V is TRBV20-1; TRBD1 aligns across 10 bases. With 5 bases clipped from V and 3 bases from J, the junction kept 7 bases outside the gene matches. Germline V gene lookup returns CDR1 DFQATT and CDR2 SNEGSKA (reference sequence). The CDR3 has 14 residues. This chain's CDR3 is CSARHRDRGYEQYF. For the CDR3, the DNA is TGCAGTGCTCGCCACCGGGACAGGGGCTACGAGCAGTACTTC.

This clonotype came up many times. The chain joins TRBV7-2 to TRBJ2-3; 12 bases agree with TRBD2. The CDR3 runs 17 residues. Germline CDR1 is SGHTA and CDR2 is FQGNSA. The J segment lost 3 bases and the V segment lost 5 bases, leaving 9 bases of the junction unmatched. In DNA form, the CDR3 reads TGTGCCAGCAGCCTAGTGTCGGGGACTAGCGGGACAGATACGCAGTATTTT. It encodes CASSLVSGTSGTDTQYF. Full variable domain (remainder filled in from reference TRBV7-2 and TRBJ2-3): GAGVSQSPSNKVTEKGKDVELRCDPISGHTALYWYRQSLGQGLEFLIYFQGNSAPDKSGLPSDRFSAERTGGSVSTLTIQRTQQEDSAVYLCASSLVSGTSGTDTQYFGPGTRLTVL.

In its sample, this clonotype was seen many times. The rearrangement joins TRBV15 to TRBJ2-3, with a possible D match to TRBD2 (5 bases). The V end was cut by 8 bases, the J end by 5 bases, with 11 bases between. CDR1 and CDR2 (germline): LNHNV, YYDKDF (reference sequence). There are 12 residues in the CDR3. The CDR3 is CATGGGRDTQYF. CDR3 nucleotide sequence: TGTGCCACCGGCGGAGGTCGAGATACGCAGTATTTT.

At least ten counts were recorded for this clonotype. The rearrangement joins TRBV5-1 to TRBJ2-3; tentatively, D is TRBD2 (5 bases). V was trimmed by 5 bases and J by 3 bases, leaving 16 bases between them. This CDR3 has 15 residues. Per the germline V gene, CDR1 is SGHRS and CDR2 is YFSETQ. The CDR3 reads CASRAGDYQTDTQYF. The CDR3, as DNA: TGCGCCAGCAGGGCCGGTGACTATCAAACAGATACGCAGTATTTT.

This clonotype was seen ten or more times. The V call is TRBV6-4, the J call TRBJ2-1, with 7 bases matching TRBD2. With 6 bases clipped from V and 9 bases from J, the junction kept 11 bases outside the gene matches. The CDR3 extends over 14 amino acids. In germline, CDR1 is MRHNA, CDR2 SNTAGT. In DNA form, the CDR3 reads TGTGCCAGCAGGAGGACTCGCGGGGAGGGTGAGCAGTTCTTC. It codes for CASRRTRGEGEQFF.

Ten or more counts support this clonotype. The chain employs TRBV11-2 and TRBJ2-5, with 8 bases matching TRBD1. This CDR3 has 14 residues. V shed 3 bases and J 5 bases; nucleotides not matched to a gene: 5. The germline V gene has CDR1 SGHAT and CDR2 FQNNGV. The CDR3 region is CASSFGQGGETQYF. CDR3 coding DNA: TGTGCCAGCAGCTTTGGACAGGGAGGCGAGACCCAGTACTTC.

The table lists this clonotype with many counts. The CDR3, as DNA: TGTGCCAGCAGCTTAGTTGTGACTAGCGGCACAGATACGCAGTATTTT. Protein: CASSLVVTSGTDTQYF. The V call is TRBV11-2, the J call TRBJ2-3; 8 nucleotides align to TRBD2. Germline CDR1 SGHAT, CDR2 FQNNGV. The J segment lost 1 base and the V segment lost 1 base, leaving 4 bases of the junction unmatched. The CDR3 runs to 16 residues.

This clonotype was counted at least ten times. The J gene is TRBJ2-1, the V gene TRBV28; TRBD2 agrees at 8 bases. The CDR3 extends over 13 amino acids. Per the germline V gene, CDR1 is MDHEN and CDR2 is SYDVKM. J gave up 8 bases and V 9 bases, and 9 bases lay outside the gene matches. CDR3 region: CASGVFGRDEQFF. The DNA for the CDR3 is TGTGCCAGTGGGGTCTTCGGGAGGGATGAGCAGTTCTTC. Supplemented by reference TRBV28 and TRBJ2-1, the full variable domain reads DVKVTQSSRYLVKRTGEKVFLECVQDMDHENMFWYRQDPGLGLRLIYFSYDVKMKEKGDIPEGYSVSREKKERFSLILESASTNQTSMYLCASGVFGRDEQFFGPGTRLTVL.

This clonotype was detected ten times or more. CDR3 nucleotides: TGCAGTGCTAGTAGCGGGGACTACGAGCAGTACTTC. Translation: CSASSGDYEQYF. This chain uses TRBV20-1 with TRBJ2-7; 8 bases are shared with TRBD2. The germline gives CDR1 DFQATT, CDR2 SNEGSKA (reference sequence). V was pared by 3 bases and J by 3 bases, with 1 base of the junction left unmatched. This CDR3 has 12 residues.

This chain joins TRBV2 and TRBJ2-1; TRBD2 agrees at 9 bases. V shed 7 bases, J shed 5 bases, and the junction held 15 bases outside the gene matches. This CDR3 spans 17 amino acids. CDR1 SNHLY and CDR2 FYNNEI come from the germline V gene. CDR3 protein: CASTNFYSGSQHNEQFF. CDR3 sequence (DNA): TGTGCCAGCACTAACTTTTATAGCGGGAGCCAGCACAATGAGCAGTTCTTC.